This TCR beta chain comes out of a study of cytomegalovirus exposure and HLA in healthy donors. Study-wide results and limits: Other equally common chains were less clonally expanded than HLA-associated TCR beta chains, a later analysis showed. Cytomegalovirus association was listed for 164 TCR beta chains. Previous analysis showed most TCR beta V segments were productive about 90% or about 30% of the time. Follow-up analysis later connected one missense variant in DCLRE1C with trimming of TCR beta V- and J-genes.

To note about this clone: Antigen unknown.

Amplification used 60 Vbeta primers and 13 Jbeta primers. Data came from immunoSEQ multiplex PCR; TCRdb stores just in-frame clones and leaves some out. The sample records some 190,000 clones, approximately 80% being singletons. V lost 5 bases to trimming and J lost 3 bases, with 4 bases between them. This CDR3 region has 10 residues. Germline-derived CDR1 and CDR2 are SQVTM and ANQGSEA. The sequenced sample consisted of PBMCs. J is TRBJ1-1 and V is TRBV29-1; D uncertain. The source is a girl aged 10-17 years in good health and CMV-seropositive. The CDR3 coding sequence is TGCAGCGTTTTAGACACTGAAGCTTTCTTT. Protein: CSVLDTEAFF.